This TCR beta chain was retrieved from a study of T-cell memory formation after mild COVID-19. Study in general: Across donors, TCR clusters were largely donor specific.

This CDR3 region has 14 residues. Germline CDR1 is LNHDA and CDR2 is SQIVND (reference sequence). Trimming took off 7 bases at V and 1 base at J, with 11 bases between the two ends. TCRdb re-called the 5' RACE reads through MiXCR, storing one row per CDR3 protein. Among 530,000 or so distinct CDR3 sequences, roughly 17% were seen once, and the ten largest hold less than 10%. This clonotype was seen more than once but under ten times. What it recognizes is unknown. General study points: There were some responding clones in pre-infection memory, which suggested that cross-reactive memory had joined. CM and EM subsets held most contracting CD4+ clones; EMRA held CD8+ ones.

Material for sequencing was PBMCs or a T cell subset sorted from them (not recorded which). This chain joins TRBV19 and TRBJ1-5, with TRBD1 as a possible D gene (5 bases). The clonotype comes from an adult woman who had mild COVID-19 (a few samples of this study predate the infection). Cell type and time point are not known. Here the CDR3 reads CASILGGSNQPQHF. Here the CDR3 DNA reads TGTGCCAGTATTCTGGGGGGGAGCAATCAGCCCCAGCATTTT.